One T cell receptor (beta chain) is described in this entry. Its cognate antigen is unknown. TCR beta CDR3 region amplification was performed from RNA transcripts. First-round RT-PCR of the TCR CDR3 relied on the HTBI primer set. TCRdb re-analysed the multiplex PCR reads in MiXCR, keeping a single row per CDR3 protein. The sample yields roughly 330,000 distinct CDR3 sequences, roughly 17% seen once. This entry comes from a study of T cells in Graves' hyperthyroidism and ophthalmopathy. Study-wide results and caveats: The model anticipated ophthalmopathy a median about 6.5 months pre-onset.

This CDR3 has 15 amino acids. Trimming cost V 0 bases and J 6 bases; bases outside gene matches: 3. Germline CDR1 is SGDLS and CDR2 is YYNGEE. Newly diagnosed hyperthyroidism patients aged 18 to 65 years had disease lasting under 2 months. This clonotype was obtained from a man aged 25-45 years with Graves' hyperthyroidism. Sequencing was performed on blood. The gene calls are TRBV9 and TRBJ2-1, with TRBD1 matching over 10 bases. CDR3 DNA sequence: TGTGCCAGCAGCGTAGGGACAGGGGGAGGCAATGAGCAGTTCTTC. This sequence encodes CASSVGTGGGNEQFF.